This is a list of T cell receptor beta chains from one sample in a study of cytomegalovirus exposure and HLA in healthy donors. Sequencing used immunoSEQ multiplex PCR; TCRdb keeps in-frame clones, though not all of them. Among approximately 51,000 clones listed, 81% were seen once. The sequenced material came from PBMCs. The receptor source for this set is a boy younger than 18 in good health and CMV-seropositive. Both conserved end residues are part of each CDR3. The D gene is left open where the match is weak. Clone size is stated in some rows and not others, as once, few, many or a class when expanded.

v_gene: TRBV5-4; j_gene: TRBJ2-5; d_gene: TRBD1; abundance: few; CDR3nt: TGTGCCAGCAGCTTGGAGACAGGGGGCGACCATGAGACCCAGTACTTC; CDR3aa: CASSLETGGDHETQYF
v_gene: TRBV7-2; j_gene: TRBJ2-5; d_gene: TRBD1; abundance: .; CDR3nt: TGTGCCAGCAGCTTCCGGGACAGGGGTTATCAAGAGACCCAGTACTTC; CDR3aa: CASSFRDRGYQETQYF
v_gene: TRBV2; j_gene: TRBJ1-1; d_gene: .; abundance: .; CDR3nt: TGTGCCAGCAGTGGCGGACAGATGAACACTGAAGCTTTCTTT; CDR3aa: CASSGGQMNTEAFF
v_gene: TRBV4-1; j_gene: TRBJ1-1; d_gene: TRBD1; abundance: .; CDR3nt: TGCGCCAGCAGCCAAGTCGGAGGGGGCTTGACTGAAGCTTTCTTT; CDR3aa: CASSQVGGGLTEAFF
v_gene: TRBV10-1; j_gene: TRBJ2-1; d_gene: TRBD1; abundance: .; CDR3nt: TGCGCCAGCAGTGTTACGGGACAGGACAATGAGCAGTTCTTC; CDR3aa: CASSVTGQDNEQFF
v_gene: TRBV12-5; j_gene: TRBJ2-1; d_gene: TRBD2; abundance: .; CDR3nt: TGTGCTAGTGGTTTGAGCGGGGGGGTTTACAATGAGCAGTTCTTC; CDR3aa: CASGLSGGVYNEQFF
v_gene: TRBV7-9; j_gene: TRBJ2-3; d_gene: .; abundance: .; CDR3nt: TGTTCCAGCAGCTTAGGGGGGGGAGGCTACACAGATACGCAGTATTTT; CDR3aa: CSSSLGGGGYTDTQYF
v_gene: TRBV5-1; j_gene: TRBJ2-5; d_gene: .; abundance: .; CDR3nt: TGCGCCAGCAGCTTGGCGAGGGACCAAGAGACCCAGTACTTC; CDR3aa: CASSLARDQETQYF
v_gene: TRBV11-2; j_gene: TRBJ2-2; d_gene: .; abundance: .; CDR3nt: TGTGCCAGCAGCTACAGCAGGGCTAGGTACGGGGAGCTGTTTTTT; CDR3aa: CASSYSRARYGELFF
v_gene: TRBV5-6; j_gene: TRBJ2-7; d_gene: TRBD1; abundance: .; CDR3nt: TGTGCCAGCAGCTCGGGACAGTCTCCCTACGAGCAGTACTTC; CDR3aa: CASSSGQSPYEQYF
v_gene: TRBV13; j_gene: TRBJ1-3; d_gene: .; abundance: few; CDR3nt: TGTGCCAGCAGCTATAGCGGCCAGTCTTCTACTGGAAACACCATATATTTT; CDR3aa: CASSYSGQSSTGNTIYF
v_gene: TRBV6-5; j_gene: TRBJ1-1; d_gene: .; abundance: .; CDR3nt: TGTGCCAGCAGTCCGGGTGAGACTGAAGCTTTCTTT; CDR3aa: CASSPGETEAFF
v_gene: TRBV19; j_gene: TRBJ2-1; d_gene: .; abundance: .; CDR3nt: TGTGCCAGTAGTATTCCTAGTCCAATAATTGGCAATGAGCAGTTCTTC; CDR3aa: CASSIPSPIIGNEQFF
v_gene: TRBV6-5; j_gene: TRBJ2-7; d_gene: TRBD1; abundance: .; CDR3nt: TGTGCCAGCAGTTGGGGACAGTTAAGGAACGAGCAGTACTTC; CDR3aa: CASSWGQLRNEQYF
v_gene: TRBV6-5; j_gene: TRBJ1-1; d_gene: .; abundance: .; CDR3nt: TGTGCCAGCAGTTACTCGGCGGGGGTGGACACTGAAGCTTTCTTT; CDR3aa: CASSYSAGVDTEAFF
v_gene: TRBV10-3; j_gene: TRBJ2-1; d_gene: TRBD2; abundance: .; CDR3nt: TGTGCCATCAGTCCCCTAGCGGGGCTAAATGAGCAGTTCTTC; CDR3aa: CAISPLAGLNEQFF
v_gene: TRBV7-3; j_gene: TRBJ2-2; d_gene: .; abundance: .; CDR3nt: TGTGCCAGCAGCTTCGGGGGGCGAAGCGGGGAGCTGTTTTTT; CDR3aa: CASSFGGRSGELFF
v_gene: TRBV9; j_gene: TRBJ2-1; d_gene: TRBD1; abundance: .; CDR3nt: TGTGCCAGCAGTTACGGGACAGGGTCCAATGAGCAGTTCTTC; CDR3aa: CASSYGTGSNEQFF
v_gene: TRBV4-1; j_gene: TRBJ2-3; d_gene: .; abundance: .; CDR3nt: TGCGCCAGCAGCCAACCCCCTCGAAGCCGGGATACGCAGTATTTT; CDR3aa: CASSQPPRSRDTQYF
v_gene: TRBV5-1; j_gene: TRBJ2-2; d_gene: .; abundance: few; CDR3nt: TGCGCCAGCAGCCCCGGGAAGGGTTCCGGGGAGCTGTTTTTT; CDR3aa: CASSPGKGSGELFF
v_gene: TRBV12-5; j_gene: TRBJ1-6; d_gene: .; abundance: .; CDR3nt: TGTGCTAGTGGTCTAGGACGGGGACTTTCACCCCTCCACTTT; CDR3aa: CASGLGRGLSPLHF
v_gene: TRBV19; j_gene: TRBJ1-4; d_gene: TRBD1; abundance: .; CDR3nt: TGTGCCAGTAGTATCGGGGACAGGAATAATGAAAAACTGTTTTTT; CDR3aa: CASSIGDRNNEKLFF
v_gene: TRBV5-1; j_gene: TRBJ2-3; d_gene: TRBD1; abundance: .; CDR3nt: TGCGCCAGCAGCTTACAGGGGAGCACAGATACGCAGTATTTT; CDR3aa: CASSLQGSTDTQYF
v_gene: TRBV5-1; j_gene: TRBJ2-6; d_gene: .; abundance: .; CDR3nt: TGCGCCAGCAGCTTGGTCCAGGGTGCCCTCAGCTCTGGGGCCAACGTCCTGACTTTC; CDR3aa: CASSLVQGALSSGANVLTF
v_gene: TRBV6-1; j_gene: TRBJ2-5; d_gene: TRBD1; abundance: .; CDR3nt: TGTGCCAGCAGTGCCCAAGGTAGTTCAGGGGGATTGGAGACCCAGTACTTC; CDR3aa: CASSAQGSSGGLETQYF
v_gene: TRBV7-2; j_gene: TRBJ1-1; d_gene: .; abundance: .; CDR3nt: TGTGCCAGCAGAAGCCTCAGGGAATCGGCAGCTTTCTTT; CDR3aa: CASRSLRESAAFF